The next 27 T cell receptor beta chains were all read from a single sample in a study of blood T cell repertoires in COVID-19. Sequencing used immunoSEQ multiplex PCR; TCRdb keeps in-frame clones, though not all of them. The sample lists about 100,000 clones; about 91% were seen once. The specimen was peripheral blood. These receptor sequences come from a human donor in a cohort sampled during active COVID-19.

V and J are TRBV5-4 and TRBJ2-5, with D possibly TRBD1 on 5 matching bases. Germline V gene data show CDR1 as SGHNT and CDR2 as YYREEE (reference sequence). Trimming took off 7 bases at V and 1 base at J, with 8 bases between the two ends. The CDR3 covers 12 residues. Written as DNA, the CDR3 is TGTGCCAGCGCTGACAGCCAAGAGACCCAGTACTTC. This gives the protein CASADSQETQYF.

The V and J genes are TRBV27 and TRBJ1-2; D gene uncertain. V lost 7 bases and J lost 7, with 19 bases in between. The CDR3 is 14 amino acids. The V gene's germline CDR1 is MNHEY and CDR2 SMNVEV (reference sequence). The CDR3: CASNRSGKDRGYTF. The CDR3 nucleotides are TGTGCCAGCAATAGATCCGGTAAAGATCGTGGCTACACCTTC.

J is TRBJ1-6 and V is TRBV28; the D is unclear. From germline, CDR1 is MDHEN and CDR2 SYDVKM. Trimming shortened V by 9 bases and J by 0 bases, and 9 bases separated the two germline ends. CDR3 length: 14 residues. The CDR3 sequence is CASGLSSYNSPLHF. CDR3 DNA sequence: TGTGCCAGTGGACTGAGCTCCTATAATTCACCCCTCCACTTT. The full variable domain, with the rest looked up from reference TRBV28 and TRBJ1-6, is DVKVTQSSRYLVKRTGEKVFLECVQDMDHENMFWYRQDPGLGLRLIYFSYDVKMKEKGDIPEGYSVSREKKERFSLILESASTNQTSMYLCASGLSSYNSPLHFGNGTRLTVT.

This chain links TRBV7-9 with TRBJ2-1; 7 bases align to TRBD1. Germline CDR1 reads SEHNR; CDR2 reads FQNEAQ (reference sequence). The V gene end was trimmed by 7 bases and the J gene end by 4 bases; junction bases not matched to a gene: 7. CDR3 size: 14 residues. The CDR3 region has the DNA TGTGCCAGCAACCGACTGACAGGGTACAATGAGCAGTTCTTC. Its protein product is CASNRLTGYNEQFF.

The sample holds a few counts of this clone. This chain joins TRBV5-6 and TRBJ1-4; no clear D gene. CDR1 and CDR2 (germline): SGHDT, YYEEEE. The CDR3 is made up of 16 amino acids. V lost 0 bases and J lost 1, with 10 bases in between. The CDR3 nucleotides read TGTGCCAGCAGCTTGGCCAGGATGCGAACTAATGAAAAACTGTTTTTT. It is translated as CASSLARMRTNEKLFF.

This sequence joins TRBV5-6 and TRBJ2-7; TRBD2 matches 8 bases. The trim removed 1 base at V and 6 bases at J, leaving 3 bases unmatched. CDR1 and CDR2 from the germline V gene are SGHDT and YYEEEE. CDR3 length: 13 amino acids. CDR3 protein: CASSLWSGSEQYF. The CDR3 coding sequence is TGTGCCAGCAGCTTGTGGAGCGGGAGCGAGCAGTACTTC. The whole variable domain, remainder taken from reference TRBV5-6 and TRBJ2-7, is DAGVTQSPTHLIKTRGQQVTLRCSPKSGHDTVSWYQQALGQGPQFIFQYYEEEERQRGNFPDRFSGHQFPNYSSELNVNALLLGDSALYLCASSLWSGSEQYFGPGTRLTVT.

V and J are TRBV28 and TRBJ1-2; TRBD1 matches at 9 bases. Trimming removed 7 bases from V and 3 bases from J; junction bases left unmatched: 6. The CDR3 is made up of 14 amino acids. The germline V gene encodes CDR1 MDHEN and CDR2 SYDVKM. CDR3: CASKTGGSYYGYTF. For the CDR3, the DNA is TGTGCCAGCAAAACAGGGGGCTCATACTATGGCTACACCTTC.

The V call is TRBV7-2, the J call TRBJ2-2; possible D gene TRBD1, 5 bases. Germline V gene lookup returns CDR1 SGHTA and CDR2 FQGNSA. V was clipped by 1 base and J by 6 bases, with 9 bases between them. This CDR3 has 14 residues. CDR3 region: CASSLGPGSGELFF. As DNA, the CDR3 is TGTGCCAGCAGCTTAGGGCCAGGGTCCGGGGAGCTGTTTTTT.

For the CDR3, the DNA is TGTGCCAGCAGCTTAGACTTAGCGGGGAACAAAAGAGATACGCAGTATTTT. Its protein product is CASSLDLAGNKRDTQYF. The chain is built from TRBV7-9 and TRBJ2-3, with TRBD2 matching 8 bases. The length of the CDR3 is 17 residues. J was trimmed by 5 bases and V by 1 base; bases with no gene match: 11. CDR1 and CDR2 (germline): SEHNR, FQNEAQ (reference sequence). The full variable domain, rest sourced from reference TRBV7-9 and TRBJ2-3, is DTGVSQNPRHKITKRGQNVTFRCDPISEHNRLYWYRQTLGQGPEFLTYFQNEAQLEKSRLLSDRFSAERPKGSFSTLEIQRTEQGDSAMYLCASSLDLAGNKRDTQYFGPGTRLTVL.

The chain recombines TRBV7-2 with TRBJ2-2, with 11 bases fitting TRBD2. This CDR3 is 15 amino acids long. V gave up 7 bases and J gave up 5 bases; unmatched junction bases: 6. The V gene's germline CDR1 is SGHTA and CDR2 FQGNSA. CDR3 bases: TGTGCCAGCACCGGGACTAGCGGTTCTACCGGGGAGCTGTTTTTT. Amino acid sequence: CASTGTSGSTGELFF.

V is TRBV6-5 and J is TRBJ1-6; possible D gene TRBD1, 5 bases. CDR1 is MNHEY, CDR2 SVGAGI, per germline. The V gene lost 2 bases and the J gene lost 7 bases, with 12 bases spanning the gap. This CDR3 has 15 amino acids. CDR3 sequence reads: CASSYTSGGNSPLHF. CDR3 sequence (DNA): TGTGCCAGCAGTTACACCTCGGGGGGAAATTCACCCCTCCACTTT.

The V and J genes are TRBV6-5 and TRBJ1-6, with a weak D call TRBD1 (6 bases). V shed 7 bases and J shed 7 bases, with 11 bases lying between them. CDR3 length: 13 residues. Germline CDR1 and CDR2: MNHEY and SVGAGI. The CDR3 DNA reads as TGTGCCAGCAAGGACAGTCTAAATTCACCCCTCCACTTT. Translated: CASKDSLNSPLHF.

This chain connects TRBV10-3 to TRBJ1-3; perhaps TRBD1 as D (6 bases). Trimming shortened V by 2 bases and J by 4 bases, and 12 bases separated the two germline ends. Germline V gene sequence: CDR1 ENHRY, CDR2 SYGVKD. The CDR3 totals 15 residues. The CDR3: CAISEREGEGNTIYF. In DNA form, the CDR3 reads TGTGCCATCAGTGAGCGTGAGGGGGAGGGAAACACCATATATTTT.

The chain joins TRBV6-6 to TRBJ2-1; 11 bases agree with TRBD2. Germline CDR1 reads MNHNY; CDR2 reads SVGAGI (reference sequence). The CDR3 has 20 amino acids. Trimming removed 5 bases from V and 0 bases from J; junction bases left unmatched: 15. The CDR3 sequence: CASSHLPTSGTKSSYNEQFF. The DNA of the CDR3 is TGTGCCAGCAGTCATCTCCCGACTAGCGGGACTAAGAGCTCCTACAATGAGCAGTTCTTC.

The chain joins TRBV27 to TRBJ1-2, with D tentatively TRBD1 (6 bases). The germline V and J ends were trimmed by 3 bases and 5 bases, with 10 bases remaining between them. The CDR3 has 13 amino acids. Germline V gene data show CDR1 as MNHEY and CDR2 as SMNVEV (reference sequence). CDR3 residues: CASSFTQGYGYTF. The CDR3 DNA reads TGTGCCAGCAGTTTCACTCAGGGGTATGGCTACACCTTC.

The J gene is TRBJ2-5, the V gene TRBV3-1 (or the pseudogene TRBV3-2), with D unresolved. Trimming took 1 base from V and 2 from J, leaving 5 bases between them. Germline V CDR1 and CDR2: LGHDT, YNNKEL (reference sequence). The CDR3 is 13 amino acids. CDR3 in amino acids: CASSQVQQETQYF. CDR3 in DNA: TGTGCCAGCAGCCAAGTACAGCAAGAGACCCAGTACTTC.

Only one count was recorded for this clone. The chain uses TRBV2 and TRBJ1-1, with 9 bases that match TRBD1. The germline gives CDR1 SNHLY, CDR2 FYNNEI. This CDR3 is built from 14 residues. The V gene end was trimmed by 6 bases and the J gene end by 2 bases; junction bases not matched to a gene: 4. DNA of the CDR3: TGTGCCAGCAGGGCGACAGGGGGTAACACTGAAGCTTTCTTT. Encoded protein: CASRATGGNTEAFF.

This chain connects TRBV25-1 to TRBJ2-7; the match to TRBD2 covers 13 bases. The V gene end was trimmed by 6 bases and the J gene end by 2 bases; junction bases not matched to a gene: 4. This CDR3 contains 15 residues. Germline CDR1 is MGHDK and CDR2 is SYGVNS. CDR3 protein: CASSGLAGDPYEQYF. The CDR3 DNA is TGTGCCAGCAGCGGACTAGCGGGAGATCCCTACGAGCAGTACTTC.

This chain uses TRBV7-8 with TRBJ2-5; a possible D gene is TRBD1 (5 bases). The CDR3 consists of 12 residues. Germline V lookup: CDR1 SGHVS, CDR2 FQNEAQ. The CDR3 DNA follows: TGTGCATCCACCTGGGGCGGAGAGACCCAGTACTTC. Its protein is CASTWGGETQYF.

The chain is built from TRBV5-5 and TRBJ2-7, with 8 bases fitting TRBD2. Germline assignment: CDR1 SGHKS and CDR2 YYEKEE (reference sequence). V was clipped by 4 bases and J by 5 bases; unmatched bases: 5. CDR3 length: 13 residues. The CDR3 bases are TGTGCCAGCAGCCTGGCGGGGGGCAACGAGCAGTACTTC. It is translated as CASSLAGGNEQYF.

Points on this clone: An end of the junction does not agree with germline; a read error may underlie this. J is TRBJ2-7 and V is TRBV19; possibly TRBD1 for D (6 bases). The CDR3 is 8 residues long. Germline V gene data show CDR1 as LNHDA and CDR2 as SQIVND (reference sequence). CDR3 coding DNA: TGTGCCAGTTCGAAGGGGGACTTC. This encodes CASSKGDF.

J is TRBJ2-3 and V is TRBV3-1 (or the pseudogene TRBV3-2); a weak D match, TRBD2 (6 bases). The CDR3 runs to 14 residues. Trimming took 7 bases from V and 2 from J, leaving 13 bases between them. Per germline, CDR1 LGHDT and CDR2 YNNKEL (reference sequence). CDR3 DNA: TGTGCCAGCATAGGATTAGCGGTCACAGATACGCAGTATTTT. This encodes CASIGLAVTDTQYF.

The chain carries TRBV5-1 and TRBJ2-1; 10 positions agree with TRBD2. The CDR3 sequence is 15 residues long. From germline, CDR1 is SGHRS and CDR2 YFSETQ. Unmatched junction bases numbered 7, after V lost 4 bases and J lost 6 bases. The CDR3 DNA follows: TGCGCCAGCAGCCGGACCCTAGCGGGAGCCAATGAGCAGTTCTTC. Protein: CASSRTLAGANEQFF.

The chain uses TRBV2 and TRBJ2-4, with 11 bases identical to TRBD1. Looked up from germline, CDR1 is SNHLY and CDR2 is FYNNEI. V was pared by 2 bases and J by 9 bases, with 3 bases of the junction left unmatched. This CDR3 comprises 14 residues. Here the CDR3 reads CASSETGTGGIQYF. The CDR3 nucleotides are TGTGCCAGCAGTGAAACCGGGACAGGGGGCATTCAGTACTTC.

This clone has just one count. The CDR3 protein is CASSRGGGQSSGANVLTF. CDR3 nucleotide sequence: TGTGCCAGCAGCCGCGGTGGGGGCCAGAGCTCTGGGGCCAACGTCCTGACTTTC. The chain carries TRBV7-9 and TRBJ2-6; possible D gene TRBD1, 6 bases. V shed 5 bases and J shed 0 bases, with 17 bases lying between them. This CDR3 has 18 amino acids. Germline CDR1 is SEHNR and CDR2 is FQNEAQ (reference sequence).

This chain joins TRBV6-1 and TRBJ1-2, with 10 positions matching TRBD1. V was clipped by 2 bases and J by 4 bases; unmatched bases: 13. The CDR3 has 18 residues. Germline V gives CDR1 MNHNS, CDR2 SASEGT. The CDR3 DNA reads TGTGCCAGCAGTGAACAGCCGGGACAGGGGAGTTTTGCCTATGGCTACACCTTC. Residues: CASSEQPGQGSFAYGYTF.

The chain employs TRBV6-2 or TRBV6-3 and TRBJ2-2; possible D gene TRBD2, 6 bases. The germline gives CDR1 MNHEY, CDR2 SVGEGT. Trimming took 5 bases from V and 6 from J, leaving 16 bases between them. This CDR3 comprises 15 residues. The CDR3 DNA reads TGTGCCAGCAGTCAAAGACTAGGGCTGGCCGGGGAGCTGTTTTTT. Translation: CASSQRLGLAGELFF.